This TCR beta chain derives from a study of naive and memory T cell subsets. General study findings and limits: This RNA-based method may be sensitive to activation-related transcript changes.

Four PCR rounds used nested alpha and beta constant region primers plus the SP2 primer. Alpha and beta constant region primers primed reverse transcription for blood and skin samples. MiXCR was run by TCRdb on the 5' RACE reads, yielding one entry per CDR3 protein. Among more than 90 distinct CDR3 sequences listed, around 75% were seen once. Between the trimmed V and J ends, which lost 4 bases and 2 bases, there was a span of 12 bases. CDR1 and CDR2 from the germline V gene are SEHNR and FQNEAQ (reference sequence). This CDR3 contains 14 residues. Concerning this clonotype: Its target is not known.

An oligonucleotide containing a UMI was ligated to the 3' end of TCR cDNA. This receptor was identified in a male donor in good health. This table probably holds off-target reads from a library built for another chain. This rearrangement joins TRBV7-9 to TRBJ2-7; D is unresolved. The DNA of the CDR3 is TGTGCCAGCAGCTCCCTATCGGTTCCCTACGAGCAGTACTTC. It is translated as CASSSLSVPYEQYF. Using reference TRBV7-9 and TRBJ2-7 for the parts outside the CDR3, the full variable domain is DTGVSQNPRHKITKRGQNVTFRCDPISEHNRLYWYRQTLGQGPEFLTYFQNEAQLEKSRLLSDRFSAERPKGSFSTLEIQRTEQGDSAMYLCASSSLSVPYEQYFGPGTRLTVT.